What follows are 12 T cell receptor beta chains derived from one specimen sequenced in a study of T cell changes during pregnancy in multiple sclerosis. Produced via immunoSEQ multiplex PCR; TCRdb's table is partial and in-frame only. The top ten hold over 0.55% of the sample, which has approximately 37,000 clones, approximately 94% seen once. The sequencing used CD4+ T cells from peripheral blood mononuclear cells, collected in the third trimester of pregnancy. The origin of the receptors is a female donor with multiple sclerosis, enrolled in a pregnancy study.

The gene calls are TRBV18 and TRBJ2-7; D unresolved. There are 13 residues in the CDR3. From germline, CDR1 is KGHSH and CDR2 LQKENI. Trimming took off 4 bases at V and 2 bases at J, with 9 bases between the two ends. For the CDR3, the DNA is TGTGCCAGCTCACAAAAATCTACCTACGAGCAGTACTTC. This codes for CASSQKSTYEQYF.

This chain links TRBV28 with TRBJ1-2; the D is unclear. This CDR3 has 13 residues. Trimming removed 5 bases from V and 5 bases from J, with 12 bases in between. Looked up from germline, CDR1 is MDHEN and CDR2 is SYDVKM. The DNA of the CDR3 is TGTGCCAGCAGTCTAAGACAAACTTATGGCTACACCTTC. Its protein is CASSLRQTYGYTF.

The rearrangement joins TRBV7-2 to TRBJ1-2; 8 bases line up with TRBD1. CDR1 SGHTA and CDR2 FQGNSA come from the germline V gene. The CDR3 spans 15 residues. Losses at the gene ends were 6 bases for V and 3 bases for J; bases not matched to a gene: 9. CDR3 amino acids: CASSFRAGGYYGYTF. The CDR3 DNA sequence: TGTGCCAGCAGTTTCCGCGCAGGGGGCTACTATGGCTACACCTTC.

The CDR3 region is CASSRGQGGDGYTF. In DNA form, the CDR3 reads TGTGCCAGTAGTCGCGGACAGGGAGGGGATGGCTACACCTTC. The genes are TRBV19 and TRBJ1-2; the match to TRBD1 covers 8 bases. CDR1 is LNHDA and CDR2 is SQIVND in the germline V gene (reference sequence). This CDR3 spans 14 amino acids. V lost 5 bases, J lost 6 bases, and 8 bases stayed unmatched.

The chain is built from TRBV5-1 and TRBJ1-2, with TRBD1 matching 7 bases. Germline V gene data show CDR1 as SGHRS and CDR2 as YFSETQ. The CDR3 has 17 residues. V lost 4 bases to trimming and J lost 4 bases; unmatched junction nucleotides: 16. The CDR3 DNA reads as TGCGCCAGCAGCAGCACCGCGACAGGGTTGAGTTCCTATGGCTACACCTTC. This translates into CASSSTATGLSSYGYTF. The whole variable domain, remainder taken from reference TRBV5-1 and TRBJ1-2, is KAGVTQTPRYLIKTRGQQVTLSCSPISGHRSVSWYQQTPGQGLQFLFEYFSETQRNKGNFPGRFSGRQFSNSRSEMNVSTLELGDSALYLCASSSTATGLSSYGYTFGSGTRLTVV.

The V and J genes are TRBV5-1 and TRBJ2-6; TRBD1 aligns across 7 bases. CDR3 size: 18 residues. V dropped 2 bases and J dropped 4; count of bases not matched to a gene: 12. CDR1 and CDR2 from the germline V gene are SGHRS and YFSETQ. The DNA of the CDR3 is TGCGCCAGCAGCTTACGTGAGACAGGGCTACCCGGGGCCAACGTCCTGACTTTC. This sequence encodes CASSLRETGLPGANVLTF.

The chain has TRBV6-1 and TRBJ2-5; a weak D match, TRBD2 (5 bases). The CDR3 length is 15 residues. Germline assignment: CDR1 MNHNS and CDR2 SASEGT. V lost 7 bases to trimming and J lost 7 bases, with 22 bases between them. CDR3 sequence: CASTQAPGFKGTQYF. CDR3 DNA sequence: TGTGCCAGCACCCAGGCTCCGGGGTTCAAGGGGACCCAGTACTTC.

The J gene is TRBJ2-2, the V gene TRBV11-2, with 13 bases fitting TRBD2. CDR1 is SGHAT and CDR2 is FQNNGV in the germline V gene. V was pared by 4 bases and J by 4 bases, with 3 bases of the junction left unmatched. The CDR3 loop spans 16 amino acids. The CDR3 DNA sequence: TGTGCCAGCAGCTCCGGACTAGCGGGAGCCACCGGGGAGCTGTTTTTT. Translated, it gives CASSSGLAGATGELFF. Combining the CDR3 with reference TRBV11-2 and TRBJ2-2 gives the whole variable domain EAGVAQSPRYKIIEKRQSVAFWCNPISGHATLYWYQQILGQGPKLLIQFQNNGVVDDSQLPKDRFSAERLKGVDSTLKIQPAKLEDSAVYLCASSSGLAGATGELFFGEGSRLTVL.

V is TRBV7-2 and J is TRBJ1-1; D gene uncertain. The germline CDR1 and CDR2 sequences are SGHTA and FQGNSA. Trimming left V 1 base short and J 6 bases short, with 9 bases between. This CDR3 contains 13 residues. Here the CDR3 reads CASSLEAASEAFF. In DNA form, the CDR3 reads TGTGCCAGCAGCTTAGAGGCGGCCTCTGAAGCTTTCTTT. The entire variable domain, with the rest obtained from reference TRBV7-2 and TRBJ1-1, is as follows: GAGVSQSPSNKVTEKGKDVELRCDPISGHTALYWYRQSLGQGLEFLIYFQGNSAPDKSGLPSDRFSAERTGGSVSTLTIQRTQQEDSAVYLCASSLEAASEAFFGQGTRLTVV.

The chain links TRBV5-8 to TRBJ1-4; D unclear. Per the germline V gene, CDR1 is SGHTS and CDR2 is YDEGEE. This CDR3 has 14 residues. V was clipped by 2 bases and J by 7 bases, with 12 bases between them. The CDR3 sequence is CASSFPDGGEKLFF. CDR3 DNA: TGTGCCAGCAGCTTTCCAGACGGCGGTGAAAAACTGTTTTTT.

CDR3 nucleotides: TGTGCCAGCAGCTTAAAGACAGGGTCATGGAACACTGAAGCTTTCTTT. It encodes CASSLKTGSWNTEAFF. The chain combines TRBV11-2 with TRBJ1-1; 7 bases are a match to TRBD1. Germline loops: CDR1 SGHAT, CDR2 FQNNGV. The CDR3 covers 16 residues. The V and J ends lost 2 bases and 1 base, in that order; junction bases with no gene match: 7.

The rearrangement uses TRBV4-3 and TRBJ2-7, with D possibly being TRBD2 (6 bases). The germline V gene encodes CDR1 LGHNA and CDR2 YSLEER. This CDR3 is 15 amino acids long. With 1 base removed from V and 0 bases from J, the gap between germline ends came to 10 bases. The CDR3 bases are TGCGCCAGCAGCCAAGTACCCGGGAGCTCCTACGAGCAGTACTTC. Protein: CASSQVPGSSYEQYF.